One sample yielded the 30 T cell receptor beta chains listed below, sequenced in a study of T cell repertoires in cytomegalovirus infection. TCRdb re-called the reads through MiXCR, storing one row per CDR3 protein. This repertoire shows around 740,000 distinct CDR3 sequences, 35% to 45% found once; its top ten account for under 3.5%. The sample was PBMCs. These receptors all stem from a human donor in good health (CMV status not recorded). Some clones in this sample may be carry-over from other donors' samples.

V usage is TRBV12-3 or TRBV12-4 and J usage is TRBJ2-1, with D perhaps TRBD2 (6 bases). The CDR3 sequence is 15 residues long. V lost 6 bases, J lost 3 bases, and 15 bases lay in between. The CDR3 DNA sequence: TGTGCCAGCAGCTCCCGGGACTCATACTACAATGAGCAGTTCTTC. Protein product: CASSSRDSYYNEQFF.

This clonotype has more than one count but fewer than ten. The chain combines TRBV6-1 with TRBJ2-1; either TRBD1 or TRBD2 may supply D (5 bases each). The germline V gene has CDR1 MNHNS and CDR2 SASEGT. Trimming pared 6 bases from V and 6 bases from J, leaving 27 bases between. This CDR3 is 18 amino acids long. The CDR3 reads CASRVDKRGELAANEQFF. For the CDR3, the DNA is TGTGCCAGCAGGGTTGATAAGCGAGGGGAATTGGCGGCCAATGAGCAGTTCTTC.

This clonotype was detected a few times. V is TRBV12-3 or TRBV12-4 and J is TRBJ2-7; D unclear. CDR3 length: 13 amino acids. V shed 7 bases and J shed 3 bases, with 13 bases lying between them. The CDR3 region has the DNA TGTGCCAGCAACCCGGGCGCGAGCTACGAGCAGTACTTC. The encoded protein is CASNPGASYEQYF.

The sample holds a few counts of this clonotype. The genes are TRBV7-9 and TRBJ2-7; 8 bases map to TRBD2. CDR3 size: 19 residues. Germline V gene lookup returns CDR1 SEHNR and CDR2 FQNEAQ (reference sequence). Trimming at V came to 4 bases and at J to 2 bases, leaving 19 bases not matched to a gene. CDR3 in DNA: TGTGCCAGCAGCTCCGATAGCGGGACCGCATATCATCCAACCTACGAGCAGTACTTC. It encodes CASSSDSGTAYHPTYEQYF.

This clonotype was found many times. The chain couples TRBV7-2 to TRBJ1-2; unclear D gene. Germline V CDR1 and CDR2: SGHTA, FQGNSA. The CDR3 consists of 13 residues. V lost 2 bases and J 6 bases, leaving 10 bases between the germline ends. The CDR3 protein is CASSLIVSDGYTF. CDR3 nucleotides: TGTGCCAGCAGCTTAATTGTCTCCGATGGCTACACCTTC.

The chain carries TRBV28 and TRBJ2-7, with D possibly matching TRBD1 (6 bases). The CDR3 consists of 10 residues. Germline V gene sequence: CDR1 MDHEN, CDR2 SYDVKM. The ends were cut back, 4 bases at V and 13 bases at J, with 11 bases in the middle. The CDR3 region is CASSYGQFYF. The CDR3 coding sequence is TGTGCCAGCAGTTATGGACAGTTCTACTTC.

This clonotype was seen only a few times. V and J are TRBV24-1 and TRBJ2-1; 7 bases fit TRBD2. Looked up from germline, CDR1 is KGHDR and CDR2 is SFDVKD. The CDR3 loop spans 15 amino acids. V was pared by 5 bases and J by 8 bases, with 11 bases of the junction left unmatched. The CDR3 DNA sequence: TGTGCCACCAGTGGTTCCGGGACTAAGGTCCATGAGCAGTTCTTC. This encodes CATSGSGTKVHEQFF.

The V gene is TRBV7-6, the J gene TRBJ2-3; 9 nucleotides match TRBD2. The CDR3 contains 17 residues. J was trimmed by 2 bases and V by 1 base; bases with no gene match: 7. CDR1 and CDR2 (germline): SGHVS, FNYEAQ. CDR3 region: CASSLEVAGALTDTQYF. For the CDR3, the DNA is TGTGCCAGCAGCTTAGAGGTAGCGGGGGCCCTCACAGATACGCAGTATTTT.

This clonotype has ten or more counts. The CDR3 sequence: CASRTDRPQETQYF. The CDR3 nucleotides are TGTGCCAGCAGGACCGACAGACCTCAAGAGACCCAGTACTTC. V is TRBV28 and J is TRBJ2-5, with a weak D call TRBD1 (5 bases). V gave up 6 bases and J gave up 2 bases, with 13 bases separating them. Germline CDR1 reads MDHEN; CDR2 reads SYDVKM. CDR3 size: 14 residues.

This chain joins TRBV28 and TRBJ1-5; possible D gene TRBD1, 6 bases. This CDR3 is built from 16 residues. Germline values: CDR1 MDHEN, CDR2 SYDVKM. V lost 5 bases and J 5 bases, leaving 19 bases between the germline ends. The CDR3, as DNA: TGTGCCAGCAGTCCCTCGGTAAGGGGGTTGTATCAGCCCCAGCATTTT. It specifies CASSPSVRGLYQPQHF.

J is TRBJ1-5 and V is TRBV12-3 or TRBV12-4, with D possibly matching TRBD1 (5 bases). The CDR3 runs 14 residues. The V end lost 3 bases, the J end lost 7 bases, and 13 bases lay between the germline ends. Written as DNA, the CDR3 is TGTGCCAGCAGTTTTAGTCAGGGCTGGCAGCCCCAGCATTTT. Encoded protein: CASSFSQGWQPQHF.

Only a few counts were recorded for this clonotype. V usage is TRBV6-1 and J usage is TRBJ1-1, with D possibly matching TRBD1 (5 bases). Between the trimmed V and J ends, which lost 3 bases and 0 bases, there was a span of 11 bases. This CDR3 has 15 residues. Germline V lookup: CDR1 MNHNS, CDR2 SASEGT. CDR3 bases: TGTGCCAGCAGTGATTCGGGGGTAATGAACACTGAAGCTTTCTTT. Protein: CASSDSGVMNTEAFF.

The chain recombines TRBV2 with TRBJ2-3; TRBD2 aligns across 10 bases. This CDR3 is built from 16 residues. Germline CDR1 and CDR2: SNHLY and FYNNEI. The ends lost 8 bases at V and 3 bases at J; junction bases unmatched: 11. CDR3 loop: CASSTGLAGETDTQYF. The CDR3 DNA is TGTGCCAGCTCAACCGGGCTAGCGGGGGAGACAGATACGCAGTATTTT.

This chain uses TRBV2 with TRBJ2-3, with TRBD2 identical over 11 bases. Germline V gene lookup returns CDR1 SNHLY and CDR2 FYNNEI. V gave up 4 bases and J gave up 2 bases; unmatched junction bases: 5. CDR3 length equals 16 residues. This chain's CDR3 is CASSALLAGVTDTQYF. For the CDR3, the DNA is TGTGCCAGCAGTGCCCTACTAGCGGGAGTCACAGATACGCAGTATTTT.

This chain joins TRBV10-3 and TRBJ2-5; tentative D call: TRBD2 (5 bases). The CDR3 consists of 14 residues. Germline CDR1 and CDR2: ENHRY and SYGVKD. V was cut by 3 bases and J by 7 bases, with 15 bases left in between. The DNA of the CDR3 is TGTGCCATCAGTGAAAAGAGGGAAGGAGTGACCCAGTACTTC. Protein sequence: CAISEKREGVTQYF.

This clonotype was counted between two and nine times. The CDR3: CASSHPLGGTAVTYNEQFF. Written as DNA, the CDR3 is TGCGCCAGCAGCCATCCCTTAGGGGGTACGGCGGTAACCTACAATGAGCAGTTCTTC. This chain links TRBV5-1 with TRBJ2-1; possibly TRBD1 for D (6 bases). Germline assignment: CDR1 SGHRS and CDR2 YFSETQ. The CDR3 consists of 19 residues. Trimming left V 4 bases short and J 2 bases short, with 25 bases between. The whole variable domain, filled in from reference TRBV5-1 and TRBJ2-1, reads KAGVTQTPRYLIKTRGQQVTLSCSPISGHRSVSWYQQTPGQGLQFLFEYFSETQRNKGNFPGRFSGRQFSNSRSEMNVSTLELGDSALYLCASSHPLGGTAVTYNEQFFGPGTRLTVL.

This clonotype was observed a few times. The chain joins TRBV19 to TRBJ2-1, with D maybe TRBD2 (7 bases). V lost 8 bases, J lost 6 bases, and 20 bases lay in between. CDR1 and CDR2 (germline): LNHDA, SQIVND (reference sequence). There are 15 residues in the CDR3. The CDR3 region has the DNA TGTGCCAGTGGGGGGCGGGGAGGGAACGCCAATGAGCAGTTCTTC. It translates to CASGGRGGNANEQFF.

The V and J genes are TRBV29-1 and TRBJ2-5; TRBD2 agrees at 8 bases. V was pared by 5 bases and J by 0 bases, with 8 bases of the junction left unmatched. Germline V lookup: CDR1 SQVTM, CDR2 ANQGSEA. The CDR3 totals 15 residues. The CDR3 DNA follows: TGCAGCGTTCACCCGGGACTAGGTAACCAAGAGACCCAGTACTTC. Protein sequence: CSVHPGLGNQETQYF. Variable domain in full (rest from reference TRBV29-1 and TRBJ2-5): SAVISQKPSRDICQRGTSLTIQCQVDSQVTMMFWYRQQPGQSLTLIATANQGSEATYESGFVIDKFPISRPNLTFSTLTVSNMSPEDSSIYLCSVHPGLGNQETQYFGPGTRLLVL.

This sequence joins TRBV7-2 and TRBJ2-3; 9 bases match TRBD2. Per the germline V gene, CDR1 is SGHTA and CDR2 is FQGNSA. V lost 0 bases, J lost 7 bases, and 11 bases stayed unmatched. The CDR3 sequence is 17 residues long. As DNA, the CDR3 is TGTGCCAGCAGCTTAGCGCGGGGGGGACTAGCTAGAAATACGCAGTATTTT. Translation: CASSLARGGLARNTQYF. Full variable domain (remainder filled in from reference TRBV7-2 and TRBJ2-3): GAGVSQSPSNKVTEKGKDVELRCDPISGHTALYWYRQSLGQGLEFLIYFQGNSAPDKSGLPSDRFSAERTGGSVSTLTIQRTQQEDSAVYLCASSLARGGLARNTQYFGPGTRLTVL.

Remarks on this clonotype: A read error may explain this, as a much larger clone is one base away. Lacking the conserved final phenylalanine or tryptophan, this CDR3 likely reflects a read error. The chain uses TRBV7-2 and TRBJ2-1; D unclear. CDR3 length: 14 amino acids. Germline CDR1 is SGHTA and CDR2 is FQGNSA. Trimming shortened V by 0 bases and J by 6 bases, and 9 bases separated the two germline ends. CDR3 DNA sequence: TGTGCCAGCAGCTTAGCTGGGCCCAGCAATGAGCAGTTCTTA. Amino acid sequence: CASSLAGPSNEQFL.

The chain uses TRBV19 and TRBJ1-5; 7 bases match TRBD1. The CDR3 runs to 17 residues. Germline V CDR1 and CDR2: LNHDA, SQIVND (reference sequence). Germline trimming cut 1 base from V and 0 bases from J; bases unmatched to any gene: 6. The CDR3 DNA is TGTGCCAGTAGTATAGCCAGGGGGTTTTATAGCAATCAGCCCCAGCATTTT. Its translation: CASSIARGFYSNQPQHF.

V and J are TRBV28 and TRBJ1-5, with D uncertain. V was trimmed by 7 bases and J by 10 bases, leaving 17 bases between them. The CDR3 contains 13 residues. Germline V lookup: CDR1 MDHEN, CDR2 SYDVKM. The CDR3 protein is CASTGPGLSPQHF. DNA for the CDR3: TGTGCCAGCACCGGACCGGGGTTAAGTCCCCAGCATTTT.

The table lists this clonotype with a few counts. The CDR3 region is CASRPDRDFYNEQFF. CDR3 coding DNA: TGTGCCAGCAGACCCGACAGGGACTTCTACAATGAGCAGTTCTTC. The V call is TRBV11-2, the J call TRBJ2-1; TRBD1 is a possible D gene (7 bases). The CDR3 has 15 amino acids. Germline V gene data show CDR1 as SGHAT and CDR2 as FQNNGV. V was clipped by 6 bases and J by 3 bases, with 15 bases between them.

The sample holds one count of this clonotype. This chain joins TRBV20-1 and TRBJ1-5; 7 bases align to TRBD1. Trimming removed 4 bases from V and 2 bases from J; junction bases left unmatched: 5. The CDR3 loop spans 14 amino acids. CDR1 is DFQATT, CDR2 SNEGSKA, per germline (reference sequence). The CDR3 nucleotides read TGCAGTGCTACCCCGGGACAGCGCAATCAGCCCCAGCATTTT. Translation: CSATPGQRNQPQHF.

This clonotype came up a few times. The gene calls are TRBV6-1 and TRBJ1-1, with 7 bases matching TRBD1. This CDR3 region has 15 residues. Germline assignment: CDR1 MNHNS and CDR2 SASEGT. Losses at the gene ends were 4 bases for V and 7 bases for J; bases not matched to a gene: 12. CDR3 loop: CASSGKPGGTIEAFF. CDR3 DNA sequence: TGTGCCAGCAGTGGGAAGCCAGGGGGAACTATTGAAGCTTTCTTT.

This clonotype was detected only a few times. This rearrangement joins TRBV28 to TRBJ2-3; 9 nucleotides match TRBD2. The CDR3 runs 14 residues. CDR1 and CDR2 from the germline V gene are MDHEN and SYDVKM. V shed 8 bases and J 2 bases; nucleotides not matched to a gene: 5. This chain's CDR3 is CASSERGDTDTQYF. CDR3 bases: TGTGCCAGCTCGGAGCGGGGGGACACAGATACGCAGTATTTT.

The chain joins TRBV12-3 or TRBV12-4 to TRBJ2-7; D remains unclear. The germline V and J ends were trimmed by 8 bases and 4 bases, with 12 bases remaining between them. The CDR3 covers 12 residues. The chain's CDR3 is CASRDGGYEQYF. As DNA, the CDR3 is TGTGCCAGCCGAGACGGCGGATACGAGCAGTACTTC.

V and J are TRBV4-1 and TRBJ1-3, with D possibly TRBD1 on 5 matching bases. Per germline, CDR1 MGHRA and CDR2 YSYEKL. The germline V and J ends were trimmed by 0 bases and 5 bases, with 14 bases remaining between them. The CDR3 runs to 16 residues. The CDR3 protein is CASSQESGAFRNTIYF. The CDR3 region has the DNA TGCGCCAGCAGCCAAGAGTCCGGGGCTTTTAGAAACACCATATATTTT.

The DNA for the CDR3 is TGTGCCAGCAGTCACCCTGGACTAGCGGGAGTGCAGGAGCAGTTCTTC. Protein: CASSHPGLAGVQEQFF. The chain recombines TRBV27 with TRBJ2-1, with 13 bases matching TRBD2. From germline, CDR1 is MNHEY and CDR2 SMNVEV (reference sequence). V lost 5 bases, J lost 10 bases, and 11 bases stayed unmatched. CDR3 size: 16 residues.

V gene TRBV2 combines with J gene TRBJ2-3; D uncertain. V was trimmed by 1 base and J by 0 bases, leaving 11 bases between them. This CDR3 comprises 16 residues. The germline CDR1 and CDR2 sequences are SNHLY and FYNNEI. CDR3: CASSEVVAGSTDTQYF. The CDR3 coding sequence is TGTGCCAGCAGTGAAGTGGTAGCAGGTAGCACAGATACGCAGTATTTT.